The rows below give T cell receptor beta chains drawn from one sample of a study of shared clonotypes between healthy human individuals. Data came from immunoSEQ multiplex PCR; TCRdb stores just in-frame clones and leaves some out. This sample has hundreds of thousands of clones, with 72% found just once. Sequencing was performed on memory CD4+ T cells sorted from blood. Source of these receptors: a woman aged 25 to 39 in good health. The CDR3 runs from the conserved cysteine through the conserved F or W. D genes are given only for firm matches. The listing skips clone size in some rows; elsewhere it reads once, few, many or a size class.

J: TRBJ2-3
size: -
D: -
V: TRBV7-9
CDR3: CASSLFRQGTDTQYF
DNA: TGTGCCAGCAGCTTATTTAGGCAGGGGACAGATACGCAGTATTTT

J: TRBJ1-5
size: -
D: -
V: TRBV28
CDR3: CASSPGRASNQPQHF
DNA: TGTGCCAGCAGTCCGGGACGGGCTAGCAATCAGCCCCAGCATTTT

J: TRBJ2-7
size: few
D: -
V: TRBV30
CDR3: CACRLGPSYEQYF
DNA: TGTGCCTGCCGGTTGGGACCGTCCTACGAGCAGTACTTC

J: TRBJ2-7
size: -
D: TRBD2
V: TRBV19
CDR3: CATSRVRDRGLAGAIQGQYF
DNA: TGTGCCACCTCTCGGGTCCGGGACAGAGGACTAGCGGGAGCGATACAGGGGCAGTACTTC

J: TRBJ1-5
size: -
D: -
V: TRBV6-5
CDR3: CASSNPPGQPQHF
DNA: TGTGCCAGCAGCAACCCGCCGGGTCAGCCCCAGCATTTT

J: TRBJ1-5
size: many
D: -
V: TRBV5-1
CDR3: CASSLEWGQPQHF
DNA: TGCGCCAGCAGCTTGGAGTGGGGTCAGCCCCAGCATTTT

J: TRBJ2-6
size: -
D: -
V: TRBV7-9
CDR3: CAGVASGANVLTF
DNA: TGTGCCGGCGTCGCCTCTGGGGCCAACGTCCTGACTTTC

J: TRBJ2-7
size: -
D: -
V: TRBV19
CDR3: CASSNRNTYEQYF
DNA: TGTGCCAGTAGTAACAGGAATACCTACGAGCAGTACTTC

J: TRBJ2-2
size: -
D: TRBD1
V: TRBV5-1
CDR3: CASSPRGPDTGELFF
DNA: TGCGCCAGCAGCCCGAGGGGGCCAGACACCGGGGAGCTGTTTTTT

J: TRBJ2-5
size: -
D: -
V: TRBV5-4
CDR3: CASSLPQETQYF
DNA: TGTGCCAGCAGCTTGCCGCAGGAGACCCAGTACTTC

J: TRBJ2-7
size: -
D: -
V: TRBV2
CDR3: CASRRAVYEQYF
DNA: TGTGCCAGCAGGCGGGCAGTCTACGAGCAGTACTTC

J: TRBJ2-1
size: -
D: TRBD2
V: TRBV2
CDR3: CASSGPGTRGVNEQFF
DNA: TGTGCCAGCAGTGGGCCCGGGACTAGAGGAGTGAATGAGCAGTTCTTC

J: TRBJ2-5
size: once
D: TRBD2
V: TRBV27
CDR3: CASTHSKTSGSQETQYF
DNA: TGTGCCAGCACTCACTCAAAGACTAGCGGGAGCCAAGAGACCCAGTACTTC

J: TRBJ2-1
size: once
D: TRBD1
V: TRBV19
CDR3: CASSSGQGNNEQFF
DNA: TGTGCCAGTAGTTCGGGACAGGGCAACAATGAGCAGTTCTTC

J: TRBJ2-7
size: -
D: -
V: TRBV10-1
CDR3: CASSGLGTAEQYF
DNA: TGCGCCAGCAGTGGTTTAGGGACTGCAGAGCAGTACTTC

J: TRBJ1-2
size: once
D: TRBD1
V: TRBV5-6
CDR3: CATHRGGQEYGYTF
DNA: TGTGCCACCCACCGAGGGGGACAGGAGTATGGCTACACCTTC

J: TRBJ2-3
size: -
D: -
V: TRBV11-2
CDR3: CASSLDRGYTDTQYF
DNA: TGTGCCAGCAGCTTAGATCGGGGATACACAGATACGCAGTATTTT

J: TRBJ2-3
size: -
D: -
V: TRBV7-2
CDR3: CASSLAQGTDTQYF
DNA: TGTGCCAGCAGCTTGGCTCAGGGCACAGATACGCAGTATTTT

J: TRBJ2-7
size: -
D: TRBD1
V: TRBV18
CDR3: CASSQGQGGGEQYF
DNA: TGTGCCAGCTCACAGGGACAGGGCGGTGGGGAGCAGTACTTC

J: TRBJ1-1
size: -
D: -
V: TRBV30
CDR3: CAWRGSFEAFF
DNA: TGTGCCTGGAGGGGTAGTTTTGAAGCTTTCTTT

J: TRBJ2-7
size: -
D: TRBD1
V: TRBV25-1
CDR3: CASSDRDSGTERSYEQYF
DNA: TGTGCCAGCAGTGACCGGGACAGTGGGACCGAACGCTCCTACGAGCAGTACTTC

J: TRBJ2-5
size: -
D: -
V: TRBV7-2
CDR3: CASSLRSETQYF
DNA: TGTGCCAGCAGCTTACGGAGTGAGACCCAGTACTTC

J: TRBJ2-7
size: -
D: -
V: TRBV5-1
CDR3: CASRGAVVNEQYF
DNA: TGCGCCAGCAGGGGAGCAGTAGTCAACGAGCAGTACTTC

J: TRBJ2-1
size: -
D: -
V: TRBV28
CDR3: CASSLLTEQFF
DNA: TGTGCCAGCAGTTTATTGACTGAGCAGTTCTTC